The sequence of this T cell receptor (beta chain) was determined in a study of OX40 agonist ivuxolimab in advanced cancers. About the study: The study enrolled dose-escalation patients with hepatocellular carcinoma, melanoma, renal cell or head and neck cancer.

As concerns this clone: Its antigen is not known.

Study conclusions and caveats: Relative to CD4+ cells, CD8+ T cells on average had more expanded clones.

CDR1 is SGHTA and CDR2 is FQGNSA in the germline V gene. The length of the CDR3 is 14 residues. V was cut by 4 bases and J by 6 bases, with 16 bases left in between. Some clones are missing from TCRdb's copy, which holds only in-frame ones; the method was immunoSEQ multiplex PCR. The sample shows about 6,100 clones, roughly 80% of them seen only once. This specimen consisted of CD4+ or CD8+ T cells sorted from blood, obtained in a trial of the OX40 agonist ivuxolimab. J is TRBJ2-7 and V is TRBV7-2; perhaps TRBD2 as D (5 bases). The receptor was derived from an adult with an advanced solid tumor such as melanoma, head and neck, liver or kidney cancer. CDR3 residues: CASSSLASSREQYF. The CDR3 DNA is TGTGCCAGCAGCTCTCTGGCTAGCTCTCGCGAGCAGTACTTC.